This TCR beta chain comes out of a study of CD8+ T cells in alopecia areata. Findings and caveats of the study: Scalp clonality decreased significantly with tofacitinib, and so did expanded CD8+ clones among the top 100.

Regarding this clone: Its antigen is as yet unknown.

cDNA reverse transcribed from extracted RNA served as the sequencing template. Produced via immunoSEQ multiplex PCR; TCRdb's table is partial and in-frame only. The table includes some 110,000 clones, 50% to 75% detected once. Deletions cut 1 base from V and 4 bases from J, with 8 bases between. Germline CDR1 GTSNPN, CDR2 SVGIG (reference sequence). The CDR3 runs 14 residues. Treatment reported: oral pan-JAK inhibitor, 5-10 mg twice daily. The input for sequencing was CD8+ T cells sorted from blood, taken at week 4, from a patient treated with tofacitinib. The receptor was derived from a human donor with alopecia areata. This chain links TRBV30 with TRBJ1-6; a weak D match, TRBD1 (5 bases). CDR3 region: CAWSDDSYNSPLHF. DNA for the CDR3: TGTGCCTGGAGTGACGACAGTTATAATTCACCCCTCCACTTT.